This TCR beta chain was sequenced in a study of T cell responses to AZD1222 COVID-19 vaccine. Study overall: Second-dose intervals near 4 or 12 weeks were combined.

As to this clone: Its specificity is not known.

Libraries were prepared by immunoSEQ multiplex PCR; TCRdb keeps only in-frame clonotypes and omits some of them. This table has 150,000 or so clones, 90% to 95% appearing once. General study findings and limits: Rises in breadth and depth of Spike-specific TCRs came after two AZD1222 doses. The donor group comprised mostly white British people and more females; the analysis possibly underestimated clonal diversity.

Sequenced here: peripheral blood, sampled on day 0 of AZD1222 vaccination. This clonotype originated in an adult in good health.

CDR3 protein: CASSLPQPGQGAISSGANVLTF. The DNA of the CDR3 is TGCGCCAGCAGCTTGCCACAGCCGGGACAGGGGGCTATAAGCTCTGGGGCCAACGTCCTGACTTTC. The rearrangement uses TRBV5-1 and TRBJ2-6, with 12 bases that match TRBD1. Trimming took 1 base from V and 0 from J; bases not matched to a gene: 14. Germline V CDR1 and CDR2: SGHRS, YFSETQ. This CDR3 has 22 residues. Filled out from reference TRBV5-1 and TRBJ2-6, the complete variable domain reads KAGVTQTPRYLIKTRGQQVTLSCSPISGHRSVSWYQQTPGQGLQFLFEYFSETQRNKGNFPGRFSGRQFSNSRSEMNVSTLELGDSALYLCASSLPQPGQGAISSGANVLTFGAGSRLTVL.